These 14 T cell receptor beta chains were sequenced from one sample in a study of T cells in Graves' hyperthyroidism and ophthalmopathy (dated by TCRdb to the late 2010s). The library was produced with multiplex PCR. The sample was run on an Illumina HiSeq 2000. TCR beta CDR3 regions were amplified from RNA transcripts. For the first round of RT-PCR on the TCR CDR3, the HTBI primer set was used together with the Qiagen OneStep RT-PCR kit. Starting from the raw public reads, TCRdb applied fastp trimming at Q25, assembled clones with MiXCR and retained in-frame beta chains. CDR3 protein duplicates are merged, each entry listing the most common genes and DNA. For this sample there are hundreds of thousands of distinct CDR3 sequences; 14% appear just once. Clones ranked in the top ten supply about a tenth of the sample. Sequenced input: blood. The origin of the receptors is a woman younger than 35 with Graves' hyperthyroidism.

Many counts were recorded for this clonotype. At one end, the junction sequence differs from germline, possibly due to a read error. The chain carries TRBV6-2 or TRBV6-3 and TRBJ2-1, with 8 nucleotides matching TRBD1. This CDR3 region has 15 residues. Germline CDR1 MNHEY, CDR2 SVGEGT. Written as DNA, the CDR3 is TGTGCCAGCAGTCCGGGACAGGCCGGTTACAATGGGCAGTTCTTC. Its translation is CASSPGQAGYNGQFF.

This clonotype showed up just a few times. V is TRBV30 and J is TRBJ2-1; 8 bases are a match to TRBD2. This CDR3 is built from 15 residues. Germline-derived CDR1 and CDR2 are GTSNPN and SVGIG (reference sequence). The V and J ends lost 0 bases and 5 bases, in that order; junction bases with no gene match: 6. The CDR3 loop is CAWSVTGRGDNEQFF. The CDR3 bases are TGTGCCTGGAGTGTAACCGGGAGGGGCGACAATGAGCAGTTCTTC.

This clonotype showed up just a few times. The V gene is TRBV13, the J gene TRBJ2-7; D unresolved. The germline CDR1 and CDR2 sequences are PRHDT and FYEKMQ (reference sequence). CDR3 length equals 13 residues. V was pared by 4 bases and J by 0 bases, with 7 bases between. The CDR3 bases are TGTGCCAGCAGCTCGCCAGGCTCCTACGAGCAGTACTTC. This sequence encodes CASSSPGSYEQYF.

This clonotype came up many times. The V and J genes are TRBV6-5 and TRBJ2-7; no firm D call. The CDR3 sequence is 16 residues long. Germline V lookup: CDR1 MNHEY, CDR2 SVGAGI. V lost 2 bases and J 1 base, leaving 15 bases between the germline ends. The chain's CDR3 is CASSYGPPKASYEQYF. The CDR3 DNA follows: TGTGCCAGCAGTTACGGCCCCCCCAAAGCTTCCTACGAGCAGTACTTC.

In this sample, this clonotype turned up many times. The rearrangement links TRBV20-1 to TRBJ1-1, with 7 bases identical to TRBD1. The CDR3 runs 13 residues. Germline V gene sequence: CDR1 DFQATT, CDR2 SNEGSKA (reference sequence). V lost 5 bases and J lost 1; bases outside the gene matches: 4. CDR3: CSADRQGNTEAFF. The CDR3 nucleotides are TGCAGTGCTGATCGACAGGGGAACACTGAAGCTTTCTTT.

J is TRBJ1-2 and V is TRBV6-2 or TRBV6-3; D is unclear. Trimming removed 6 bases from V and 3 bases from J, with 14 bases in between. CDR3 length: 14 amino acids. The V gene's germline CDR1 is MNHEY and CDR2 SVGEGT. The CDR3 bases are TGTGCCAGCAGGCCAGCCAGGCGGGACTATGGCTACACCTTC. It codes for CASRPARRDYGYTF.

This clonotype has a count of ten or more. The V call is TRBV18, the J call TRBJ2-5; 7 nucleotides align to TRBD2. Germline V CDR1 and CDR2: KGHSH, LQKENI. The CDR3 has 15 amino acids. The V and J ends lost 2 bases and 5 bases, in that order; junction bases with no gene match: 8. DNA of the CDR3: TGTGCCAGCTCACCAGCAGGACTAGGAGATGAGACCCAGTACTTC. It yields the protein CASSPAGLGDETQYF.

As regards this clonotype: Since a much larger clone is just one base distant, this may be a read error. The chain employs TRBV2 and TRBJ2-1, with 11 bases that match TRBD2. This CDR3 has 13 amino acids. The ends lost 6 bases at V and 10 bases at J; junction bases unmatched: 5. The germline gives CDR1 SNHLY, CDR2 FYNNEI. CDR3 bases: TGTGCCAGCAGAGGTAGCGGGGGGGAGGAGCAGTTCTTC. This sequence encodes CASRGSGGEEQFF.

With respect to this clonotype: This may be a read error: a much more frequent sequence differs by one nucleotide. The V and J genes are TRBV6-2 or TRBV6-3 and TRBJ2-3; D call uncertain. The CDR3 contains 14 residues. CDR1 and CDR2 (germline): MNHEY, SVGEGT. CDR3 coding DNA: TGTGCCAGCAGTCACTCTGACGGTGGAGATACGCAGTATTTT. This translates into CASSHSDGGDTQYF.

The chain has TRBV19 and TRBJ1-1, with D unresolved. The germline CDR1 and CDR2 sequences are LNHDA and SQIVND (reference sequence). This CDR3 has 15 residues. V was clipped by 7 bases and J by 1 base, with 16 bases between them. CDR3 region: CASTSLTAPNTEAFF. The CDR3 bases are TGTGCCAGTACCTCACTCACAGCCCCGAACACTGAAGCTTTCTTT.

The J gene is TRBJ2-3, the V gene TRBV5-6; 12 nucleotides match TRBD2. Germline V gives CDR1 SGHDT, CDR2 YYEEEE. The CDR3 is 15 residues long. V dropped 5 bases and J dropped 4; count of bases not matched to a gene: 5. The CDR3 protein is CASRVGLAGADTQYF. CDR3 coding DNA: TGTGCCAGCAGGGTGGGACTAGCGGGCGCAGATACGCAGTATTTT.

This clonotype was picked up many times. The rearrangement links TRBV12-3 or TRBV12-4 to TRBJ1-2; D is unresolved. Trimming cost V 6 bases and J 4 bases, with 12 bases left between them. CDR3 length equals 13 residues. This CDR3 reads CASRSPASYGYTF. CDR3 nucleotide sequence: TGTGCCAGCAGGTCGCCGGCGAGCTATGGCTACACCTTC.

This clonotype was observed many times. The rearrangement uses TRBV27 and TRBJ1-1, with D uncertain. This CDR3 contains 15 residues. V was shortened by 5 bases and J by 5 bases, with 18 bases between the two germline ends. The germline V gene has CDR1 MNHEY and CDR2 SMNVEV (reference sequence). CDR3 sequence (DNA): TGTGCCAGCAGTAGTTTGGCCTACAAGACGACTGAAGCTTTCTTT. It translates to CASSSLAYKTTEAFF.

This clonotype showed up just a few times. The chain has TRBV4-1 and TRBJ1-1, with D tentatively TRBD1 (5 bases). V shed 3 bases and J shed 1 base, with 9 bases lying between them. The germline V gene encodes CDR1 MGHRA and CDR2 YSYEKL. The length of the CDR3 is 14 residues. In nucleotides, the CDR3 is TGCGCCAGCAGCCAGACAGACTGGAACACTGAAGCTTTCTTT. It translates to CASSQTDWNTEAFF.